These T cell receptor beta chains were read from a single sample in a study of blood T cell repertoires in COVID-19. Some clones are missing from TCRdb's copy, which holds only in-frame ones; the method was immunoSEQ multiplex PCR. The data contain under 300,000 clones, 83% of them singletons. Specimen: peripheral blood. These receptor sequences come from a woman aged 50 to 60 who had recovered from COVID-19. Both conserved end residues are part of each CDR3. The D gene is left open where the match is weak.

length: 16
D: TRBD2
J: TRBJ2-2
V: TRBV6-2/TRBV6-3
CDR3: CASSSLLAINTGELFF
DNA: TGTGCCAGCAGCTCCCTACTAGCGATCAACACCGGGGAGCTGTTTTTT

length: 13
D: NA
J: TRBJ2-2
V: TRBV9
CDR3: CASSVLSSGELFF
DNA: TGTGCCAGCAGCGTACTGAGTTCGGGGGAGCTGTTTTTT

length: 15
D: TRBD1
J: TRBJ2-7
V: TRBV6-5
CDR3: CASSQSPTGGREQYF
DNA: TGTGCCAGCAGCCAGAGCCCAACAGGGGGTCGCGAGCAGTACTTC

length: 15
D: TRBD2
J: TRBJ2-3
V: TRBV4-3
CDR3: CASSQAASGANTQYF
DNA: TGCGCCAGCAGCCAAGCGGCTAGCGGGGCAAATACGCAGTATTTT

length: 14
D: NA
J: TRBJ1-1
V: TRBV4-3
CDR3: CASSQEGGLTEAFF
DNA: TGCGCCAGCAGCCAAGAAGGGGGTCTAACTGAAGCTTTCTTT

length: 15
D: TRBD1
J: TRBJ1-2
V: TRBV28
CDR3: CASSPQGAPGDGYTF
DNA: TGTGCCAGCAGTCCCCAGGGGGCCCCCGGAGATGGCTACACCTTC

length: 15
D: TRBD2
J: TRBJ2-1
V: TRBV9
CDR3: CASSFGGASYNEQFF
DNA: TGTGCCAGCAGCTTCGGGGGGGCCTCCTACAATGAGCAGTTCTTC

length: 13
D: NA
J: TRBJ2-1
V: TRBV6-1
CDR3: CASSDRVSNEQFF
DNA: TGTGCCAGCAGTGACAGGGTTAGCAATGAGCAGTTCTTC

length: 17
D: NA
J: TRBJ1-3
V: TRBV9
CDR3: CASSVAARSGSGNTIYF
DNA: TGTGCCAGCAGCGTAGCTGCCAGGTCAGGGTCTGGAAACACCATATATTTT

length: 18
D: NA
J: TRBJ2-1
V: TRBV15
CDR3: CATSRAPPSASSYNEQFF
DNA: TGTGCCACCAGCAGAGCCCCGCCTAGCGCGAGCTCCTACAATGAGCAGTTCTTC

length: 13
D: NA
J: TRBJ1-1
V: TRBV10-3
CDR3: CAISEEGDTEAFF
DNA: TGTGCCATCAGTGAGGAGGGGGACACTGAAGCTTTCTTT

length: 20
D: NA
J: TRBJ2-1
V: TRBV10-3
CDR3: CAISDVVGQAGGAGPNEQFF
DNA: TGTGCCATCAGTGATGTTGTTGGGCAAGCCGGCGGGGCCGGGCCCAATGAGCAGTTCTTC

length: 13
D: NA
J: TRBJ1-4
V: TRBV10-3
CDR3: CATWAGSNEKLFF
DNA: TGTGCCACCTGGGCGGGATCTAATGAAAAACTGTTTTTT

length: 15
D: NA
J: TRBJ1-1
V: TRBV27
CDR3: CASRSGRGENTEAFF
DNA: TGTGCCAGCAGGTCAGGGCGGGGAGAGAACACTGAAGCTTTCTTT

length: 13
D: NA
J: TRBJ1-2
V: TRBV27
CDR3: CASSFRANYGYTF
DNA: TGTGCCAGCAGTTTCAGGGCGAACTATGGCTACACCTTC

length: 14
D: TRBD1
J: TRBJ2-7
V: TRBV27
CDR3: CASSSRGPFDEQYF
DNA: TGTGCCAGCAGTTCCAGGGGGCCTTTCGACGAGCAGTACTTC

length: 16
D: NA
J: TRBJ2-6
V: TRBV7-3
CDR3: CASSLTGGTGANVLTF
DNA: TGTGCCAGCAGCTTAACCGGGGGAACTGGGGCCAACGTCCTGACTTTC

length: 19
D: NA
J: TRBJ2-7
V: TRBV10-3
CDR3: CAISESTGGLVAGLYEQYF
DNA: TGTGCCATCAGTGAGTCGACAGGGGGGCTAGTAGCGGGGTTGTACGAGCAGTACTTC

length: 14
D: NA
J: TRBJ2-2
V: TRBV7-3
CDR3: CASSRLGHTGELFF
DNA: TGTGCCAGCAGCCGTCTCGGTCACACCGGGGAGCTGTTTTTT

length: 14
D: NA
J: TRBJ2-6
V: TRBV12-2
CDR3: CARPAASGANVLTF
DNA: TGTGCAAGGCCGGCGGCTTCTGGGGCCAACGTCCTGACTTTC

length: 14
D: NA
J: TRBJ2-3
V: TRBV27
CDR3: CASSLQGFADTQYF
DNA: TGTGCCAGCAGTTTACAGGGGTTCGCAGATACGCAGTATTTT

length: 13
D: NA
J: TRBJ2-7
V: TRBV6-1
CDR3: CASSEVNFGEQYF
DNA: TGTGCCAGCAGTGAAGTAAACTTCGGCGAGCAGTACTTC

length: 15
D: TRBD1
J: TRBJ2-5
V: TRBV18
CDR3: CASSPSTGGQETQYF
DNA: TGTGCCAGCTCACCATCGACAGGGGGGCAAGAGACCCAGTACTTC

length: 18
D: NA
J: TRBJ1-4
V: TRBV7-9
CDR3: CASSLGRRGLSTNEKLFF
DNA: TGTGCCAGCAGCTTAGGAAGAAGGGGGTTATCAACTAATGAAAAACTGTTTTTT

length: 13
D: TRBD1
J: TRBJ1-5
V: TRBV29-1
CDR3: CSVTGVGNQPQHF
DNA: TGCAGCGTGACAGGGGTCGGCAATCAGCCCCAGCATTTT